The 25 T cell receptor beta chains listed next were all sequenced from one sample in a study of cytomegalovirus exposure and HLA in healthy donors. The primer mix had 60 Vbeta and 13 Jbeta primers. Measured with immunoSEQ multiplex PCR; TCRdb has only the in-frame clones, and not every one. The sample has 160,000 or so clones, roughly four fifths seen once; the top ten hold more than 3.5%. The specimen was PBMCs. The receptor source for this set is a man aged 35 to 55 in good health and CMV-seronegative.

This clone was picked up a small number of times. This rearrangement joins TRBV27 to TRBJ2-1; D is unclear. CDR1 and CDR2 (germline): MNHEY, SMNVEV (reference sequence). This CDR3 comprises 12 residues. Trimming took 4 bases from V and 7 from J, leaving 8 bases between them. The CDR3 region has the DNA TGTGCCAGCAGTTCAACTTGGAATGAGCAGTTCTTC. Translation gives CASSSTWNEQFF.

V usage is TRBV4-1 and J usage is TRBJ1-1; tentatively, D is TRBD1 (6 bases). Germline CDR1 reads MGHRA; CDR2 reads YSYEKL. The CDR3 is made up of 15 amino acids. V was trimmed by 0 bases and J by 6 bases, leaving 14 bases between them. The CDR3 here is CASSQEPGQRAEAFF. The CDR3 DNA sequence: TGCGCCAGCAGCCAAGAGCCCGGACAGAGGGCTGAAGCTTTCTTT.

The chain combines TRBV27 with TRBJ2-7, with 7 nucleotides matching TRBD1. Germline lookup yields CDR1 MNHEY and CDR2 SMNVEV (reference sequence). The CDR3 has 18 amino acids. Losses at the gene ends were 3 bases for V and 3 bases for J; bases not matched to a gene: 17. The CDR3 sequence is CASSFGSAVGQHYYEQYF. The CDR3 DNA follows: TGTGCCAGCAGTTTTGGATCGGCAGTGGGACAGCATTACTACGAGCAGTACTTC.

The count of this clone is one. The chain recombines TRBV5-6 with TRBJ2-3; TRBD2 agrees at 11 bases. CDR1 and CDR2 (germline): SGHDT, YYEEEE. The CDR3 is 15 residues long. The V segment lost 2 bases and the J segment 6 bases; nucleotides outside the gene matches: 5. The CDR3 protein is CASSFIAGGRDTQYF. CDR3 DNA sequence: TGTGCCAGCAGCTTTATAGCGGGGGGGCGGGATACGCAGTATTTT.

The chain links TRBV29-1 to TRBJ2-5; D might be TRBD2 (5 bases). The DNA matches TRBJ2-7 better at its end, which makes the J call doubtful. This CDR3 comprises 15 residues. CDR1 SQVTM and CDR2 ANQGSEA come from the germline V gene. CDR3 region: CSAVEGRMSSYEQYF. The CDR3 DNA follows: TGCAGCGCCGTCGAGGGTCGGATGAGCTCCTACGAGCAGTACTTC.

The chain couples TRBV4-1 to TRBJ1-5; D is possibly TRBD1 (5 bases). The CDR3 is made up of 15 amino acids. The V end lost 1 base, the J end lost 4 bases, and 11 bases lay between the germline ends. From germline, CDR1 is MGHRA and CDR2 YSYEKL. CDR3 nucleotide sequence: TGCGCCAGCAGCCAAGTCTCCAGGACAAATCAGCCCCAGCATTTT. Protein product: CASSQVSRTNQPQHF.

The CDR3 loop is CASSPLTRDTGELFF. DNA of the CDR3: TGTGCCAGCTCACCCCTGACTAGGGACACCGGGGAGCTGTTTTTT. The chain is built from TRBV18 and TRBJ2-2; D is perhaps TRBD2 (6 bases). V lost 3 bases and J lost 3, with 11 bases in between. The CDR3 sequence is 15 residues long. Germline assignment: CDR1 KGHSH and CDR2 LQKENI.

This chain uses TRBV20-1 with TRBJ2-3; tentatively, D is TRBD1 (5 bases). The V gene lost 3 bases and the J gene lost 11 bases, with 12 bases spanning the gap. This CDR3 has 11 residues. The germline CDR1 and CDR2 sequences are DFQATT and SNEGSKA (reference sequence). The DNA of the CDR3 is TGCAGTGCTAGCACGATCCAGGGGCAGTATTTT. Protein product: CSASTIQGQYF.

V gene TRBV2 combines with J gene TRBJ2-7; no clear D. With 0 bases removed from V and 6 bases from J, the gap between germline ends came to 15 bases. Germline loops: CDR1 SNHLY, CDR2 FYNNEI. The CDR3 spans 15 residues. DNA of the CDR3: TGTGCCAGCAGTGAAGCCAGGCTGCAGAGCCTCGAGCAGTACTTC. This sequence encodes CASSEARLQSLEQYF.

The rearrangement uses TRBV7-3 and TRBJ2-1, with 8 bases matching TRBD2. In germline, CDR1 is SGHTA, CDR2 FQGTGA. The length of the CDR3 is 16 residues. The ends lost 1 base at V and 5 bases at J; junction bases unmatched: 7. CDR3 DNA sequence: TGTGCCAGCAGCTTAAAGGGTAGCGGGGAAGACAATGAGCAGTTCTTC. Translating it yields CASSLKGSGEDNEQFF. Full variable domain (missing parts from reference TRBV7-3 and TRBJ2-1): GAGVSQTPSNKVTEKGKYVELRCDPISGHTALYWYRQSLGQGPEFLIYFQGTGAADDSGLPNDRFFAVRPEGSVSTLKIQRTERGDSAVYLCASSLKGSGEDNEQFFGPGTRLTVL.

The V gene is TRBV7-9, the J gene TRBJ2-5; 7 nucleotides match TRBD1. Germline CDR1 reads SEHNR; CDR2 reads FQNEAQ (reference sequence). V lost 7 bases and J lost 0; bases outside the gene matches: 8. The CDR3 consists of 15 residues. In nucleotides, the CDR3 is TGTGCCAGCATCGGTGCACAGGGGTACCAAGAGACCCAGTACTTC. It is translated as CASIGAQGYQETQYF.

The count of this clone is one. The CDR3 loop reads CASSPYRTAGNTEAFF. The CDR3 DNA follows: TGTGCCAGCAGTCCTTACAGGACCGCTGGAAACACTGAAGCTTTCTTT. The chain links TRBV27 to TRBJ1-1; D perhaps matches TRBD1 (5 bases). Germline V CDR1 and CDR2: MNHEY, SMNVEV (reference sequence). V was cut by 5 bases and J by 2 bases, with 18 bases left in between. The CDR3 is made up of 16 amino acids.

V and J are TRBV4-1 and TRBJ2-2; D possibly corresponds to TRBD2 (6 bases). Trimming removed 1 base at V and 15 bases at J, with 15 bases between. CDR3 length equals 13 residues. Germline V gives CDR1 MGHRA, CDR2 YSYEKL. CDR3 DNA: TGCGCCAGCAGCCAAGTAATGTGGCGGGGTTTGTTTTTT. Encoded protein: CASSQVMWRGLFF.

Only one count was recorded for this clone. The J gene is TRBJ1-5, the V gene TRBV6-1; 7 bases match TRBD1. Germline V lookup: CDR1 MNHNS, CDR2 SASEGT. CDR3 length: 13 residues. V lost 8 bases, J lost 6 bases, and 7 bases stayed unmatched. The CDR3 nucleotides are TGTGCCAGCGGAAACAGGGGTGGTCAGCCCCAGCATTTT. Encoded protein: CASGNRGGQPQHF.

On this clone itself: One end of the junction fails to match germline, which may point to a read error. This chain joins TRBV4-1 and TRBJ1-6; D is perhaps TRBD1 (5 bases). The V gene's germline CDR1 is MGHRA and CDR2 YSYEKL. The CDR3 totals 15 residues. The CDR3 sequence is CAGSPETAFDSPLYF. CDR3 coding DNA: TGCGCCGGCAGCCCGGAGACAGCTTTCGATTCACCCCTCTACTTT.

The V gene is TRBV7-3, the J gene TRBJ2-6; weak D call: TRBD1 (6 bases). The CDR3 has 17 amino acids. Germline V gives CDR1 SGHTA, CDR2 FQGTGA. V was cut by 2 bases and J by 0 bases, with 11 bases left in between. The CDR3 sequence is CASSLEGENSGANVLTF. The CDR3 region has the DNA TGTGCCAGCAGCTTAGAGGGGGAGAACTCTGGGGCCAACGTCCTGACTTTC.

The rearrangement uses TRBV4-3 and TRBJ2-3, with TRBD2 identical over 14 bases. The J segment lost 4 bases and the V segment lost 2 bases, leaving 11 bases of the junction unmatched. The CDR3 has 19 amino acids. Germline values: CDR1 LGHNA, CDR2 YSLEER. The CDR3 bases are TGCGCCAGCAGCCAAACGACTAGCGGGGGGGCCGTCTCCCCAGATACGCAGTATTTT. Protein sequence: CASSQTTSGGAVSPDTQYF.

This chain connects TRBV28 to TRBJ2-7; a possible D gene is TRBD1 (5 bases). There are 15 residues in the CDR3. The V end was cut by 2 bases, the J end by 1 base, with 12 bases between. CDR1 MDHEN and CDR2 SYDVKM come from the germline V gene. In nucleotides, the CDR3 is TGTGCCAGCAGTTTAGGTCAGGGAAGGTCCTACGAGCAGTACTTC. Its translation: CASSLGQGRSYEQYF.

This clone was seen just once. Within the sample, other DNA sequences also encode this same CDR3. The V gene is TRBV4-2, the J gene TRBJ1-5, with D hard to call. The length of the CDR3 is 15 residues. Germline CDR1 reads LGHNA; CDR2 reads YNFKEQ. V lost 6 bases and J lost 9, with 21 bases in between. The CDR3, as DNA: TGTGCCAGCAGTCCCCGCGGGGAGGCCCAGACGCCCCAGCATTTT. Its translation: CASSPRGEAQTPQHF.

The chain couples TRBV30 to TRBJ2-7; 12 bases agree with TRBD2. The CDR3 spans 17 residues. Looked up from germline, CDR1 is GTSNPN and CDR2 is SVGIG (reference sequence). V shed 0 bases, J shed 6 bases, and the junction held 12 bases outside the gene matches. CDR3 protein: CAWSVTPRLAGVGEQYF. In DNA form, the CDR3 reads TGTGCCTGGAGTGTGACCCCTAGACTAGCGGGGGTCGGCGAGCAGTACTTC.

The chain is built from TRBV19 and TRBJ1-6; D unclear. Germline CDR1 is LNHDA and CDR2 is SQIVND (reference sequence). The CDR3 covers 14 residues. Trimming took off 7 bases at V and 0 bases at J, with 7 bases between the two ends. CDR3: CASIGSSYNSPLHF. The DNA for the CDR3 is TGTGCCAGTATTGGTAGCTCCTATAATTCACCCCTCCACTTT.

This chain connects TRBV29-1 to TRBJ1-1; 8 bases line up with TRBD1. With V trimmed by 8 bases and J by 0 bases, 14 bases remained unmatched. CDR1 SQVTM and CDR2 ANQGSEA come from the germline V gene. CDR3 length: 16 residues. CDR3 protein: CSPMGQGAIMNTEAFF. The CDR3 nucleotides are TGCAGCCCAATGGGCCAGGGGGCTATCATGAACACTGAAGCTTTCTTT.

This clone was seen a handful of times. The chain combines TRBV19 with TRBJ1-1; 8 nucleotides line up with TRBD1. The CDR3 is 14 amino acids. CDR1 and CDR2 (germline): LNHDA, SQIVND (reference sequence). J was trimmed by 6 bases and V by 5 bases; bases with no gene match: 8. This CDR3 reads CASSVTGTGAEAFF. CDR3 DNA: TGTGCCAGTAGTGTCACCGGGACAGGAGCTGAAGCTTTCTTT.

This clone was detected only a few times. This chain uses TRBV9 with TRBJ1-1; no definite D call. Looked up from germline, CDR1 is SGDLS and CDR2 is YYNGEE. CDR3 length: 14 residues. Trimming cost V 1 base and J 4 bases, with 11 bases left between them. The CDR3: CASSVSGMGTEAFF. The DNA of the CDR3 is TGTGCCAGCAGCGTATCCGGGATGGGCACTGAAGCTTTCTTT.

This clone has only one observation. The rearrangement joins TRBV2 to TRBJ1-2; 9 bases are a match to TRBD1. Germline V gives CDR1 SNHLY, CDR2 FYNNEI. The CDR3 loop spans 15 amino acids. Unmatched junction bases numbered 7, after V lost 4 bases and J lost 4 bases. The CDR3 bases are TGTGCCAGCAGTGTCCGGGGGACAGGGATCTATGGCTACACCTTC. This sequence encodes CASSVRGTGIYGYTF.